The 14 T cell receptor beta chains listed next were all sequenced from one sample in a study of blood T cell repertoires in COVID-19 (dated by TCRdb to about 2020). Libraries were built with the immunoSEQ multiplex PCR assay. TCRdb holds this immuneACCESS table with in-frame rearrangements only. Some clones are missing; in checked studies, unresolved V genes explain under half, and the rest has no known cause. For this sample the table gives 200,000 to 300,000 clones, of which roughly 86% were detected only once. The ten largest clones add up to approximately 5.1% of the sample. The sample comprised peripheral blood. Source of these receptors: a woman aged 60-70 years with COVID-19, enrolled during active disease.

The chain employs TRBV12-3 or TRBV12-4 and TRBJ2-3; D perhaps matches TRBD2 (6 bases). This CDR3 has 13 residues. Trimming shortened V by 6 bases and J by 5 bases, and 12 bases separated the two germline ends. The CDR3 reads CASRATTRDTQYF. The CDR3 DNA follows: TGTGCCAGCAGGGCAACGACTAGAGATACGCAGTATTTT.

The V call is TRBV6-5, the J call TRBJ2-5; 8 bases align to TRBD2. The CDR3 totals 15 residues. The germline V gene has CDR1 MNHEY and CDR2 SVGAGI. V lost 0 bases, J lost 1 base, and 1 base stayed unmatched. CDR3 bases: TGTGCCAGCAGTTACTCCGGGACTAGCCAAGAGACCCAGTACTTC. This gives the protein CASSYSGTSQETQYF.

The rearrangement links TRBV7-9 to TRBJ2-1; 7 nucleotides match TRBD2. CDR3 length: 15 amino acids. Germline CDR1 reads SEHNR; CDR2 reads FQNEAQ (reference sequence). J was trimmed by 4 bases and V by 5 bases; bases with no gene match: 8. The CDR3 loop reads CASSDLAADYNEQFF. CDR3 in DNA: TGTGCCAGCAGCGACCTAGCGGCAGATTACAATGAGCAGTTCTTC.

V usage is TRBV18 and J usage is TRBJ1-2; 11 positions match TRBD1. In germline, CDR1 is KGHSH, CDR2 LQKENI. CDR3 length: 16 amino acids. V lost 3 bases and J lost 7; bases outside the gene matches: 10. CDR3 bases: TGTGCCAGCTCACCTTCAACCGGACAGGGGGCCAGTGGCTACACCTTC. It yields the protein CASSPSTGQGASGYTF.

The CDR3 region is CASSPGGPPETQYF. The DNA of the CDR3 is TGTGCCAGCAGCCCGGGGGGTCCCCCCGAGACCCAGTACTTC. The chain couples TRBV5-6 to TRBJ2-5; 7 nucleotides agree with TRBD2. The germline gives CDR1 SGHDT, CDR2 YYEEEE. CDR3 length equals 14 residues. V was pared by 4 bases and J by 5 bases, with 8 bases of the junction left unmatched.

The J gene is TRBJ2-7, the V gene TRBV7-8; 13 bases map to TRBD2. Germline CDR1 is SGHVS and CDR2 is FQNEAQ. With 2 bases clipped from V and 1 base from J, the junction kept 11 bases outside the gene matches. The CDR3 is 19 amino acids. The DNA for the CDR3 is TGTGCCAGCAGCTTAAGTTTTCGGAGACTAGCGGGAGGATCCTACGAGCAGTACTTC. Amino acid sequence: CASSLSFRRLAGGSYEQYF.

The chain links TRBV7-2 to TRBJ1-1, with D uncertain. The CDR3 has 14 residues. The V and J ends lost 1 base and 4 bases respectively, with 10 bases between them. Germline CDR1 SGHTA, CDR2 FQGNSA. CDR3 region: CASSLVQDSTEAFF. The CDR3 region has the DNA TGTGCCAGCAGCTTAGTTCAGGACTCCACTGAAGCTTTCTTT.

The CDR3 DNA is TGCGCCAGCAGCCAAGCCGTTAGCGGGAGGTCGGGCAATGAGCAGTTCTTC. This sequence encodes CASSQAVSGRSGNEQFF. The rearrangement uses TRBV4-1 and TRBJ2-1, with 10 bases identical to TRBD2. CDR1 is MGHRA, CDR2 YSYEKL, per germline. J gave up 6 bases and V 1 base, and 9 bases lay outside the gene matches. The CDR3 totals 17 residues.

J is TRBJ2-7 and V is TRBV5-4, with TRBD1 as a possible D gene (7 bases). The V end was cut by 10 bases, the J end by 3 bases, with 17 bases between. This CDR3 has 13 amino acids. The germline V gene encodes CDR1 SGHNT and CDR2 YYREEE (reference sequence). The CDR3 loop is CAVGSPGGYEQYF. The CDR3 DNA reads TGTGCCGTCGGGAGTCCAGGGGGCTACGAGCAGTACTTC.

Only one count was recorded for this clone. V and J are TRBV4-3 and TRBJ2-4; tentatively, D is TRBD2 (6 bases). This CDR3 has 18 residues. The germline V and J ends were trimmed by 5 bases and 2 bases, with 22 bases remaining between them. The germline gives CDR1 LGHNA, CDR2 YSLEER. Here the CDR3 reads CASSFGTASFSSKNIQYF. CDR3 nucleotides: TGCGCCAGCAGCTTCGGGACTGCCAGCTTTTCGTCCAAAAACATTCAGTACTTC.

The V call is TRBV11-3, the J call TRBJ2-2; TRBD2 aligns across 13 bases. The CDR3 is made up of 18 amino acids. Per germline, CDR1 SGHNT and CDR2 YENEEA. J gave up 5 bases and V 5 bases, and 11 bases lay outside the gene matches. CDR3 sequence: CASSRPGLAGLGTGELFF. The CDR3 DNA reads TGTGCCAGCAGCCGACCGGGACTAGCGGGACTCGGAACCGGGGAGCTGTTTTTT.

The chain employs TRBV19 and TRBJ2-3; TRBD1 aligns across 12 bases. Per the germline V gene, CDR1 is LNHDA and CDR2 is SQIVND (reference sequence). The CDR3 is 16 residues long. Trimming cost V 5 bases and J 0 bases; bases outside gene matches: 3. CDR3 amino acids: CASSPGQGASTDTQYF. The DNA for the CDR3 is TGTGCCAGTAGTCCGGGACAGGGGGCGAGCACAGATACGCAGTATTTT.

V is TRBV11-2 and J is TRBJ2-3; 8 nucleotides align to TRBD2. V lost 5 bases and J lost 3; bases outside the gene matches: 13. The CDR3 contains 17 residues. Germline CDR1 SGHAT, CDR2 FQNNGV. The CDR3 nucleotides read TGTGCCAGCAGCCCACGACTTCGCGCGGGAGGAACAGATACGCAGTATTTT. As protein: CASSPRLRAGGTDTQYF.

This chain joins TRBV29-1 and TRBJ2-3; 10 bases match TRBD1. J lost 5 bases, V lost 0 bases, and 8 bases had no gene match. Germline V gene lookup returns CDR1 SQVTM and CDR2 ANQGSEA. CDR3 length: 16 amino acids. CDR3 coding DNA: TGCAGCGTTGAAGATCGCTGGACAGGGGGTCTAGATACGCAGTATTTT. Protein product: CSVEDRWTGGLDTQYF.